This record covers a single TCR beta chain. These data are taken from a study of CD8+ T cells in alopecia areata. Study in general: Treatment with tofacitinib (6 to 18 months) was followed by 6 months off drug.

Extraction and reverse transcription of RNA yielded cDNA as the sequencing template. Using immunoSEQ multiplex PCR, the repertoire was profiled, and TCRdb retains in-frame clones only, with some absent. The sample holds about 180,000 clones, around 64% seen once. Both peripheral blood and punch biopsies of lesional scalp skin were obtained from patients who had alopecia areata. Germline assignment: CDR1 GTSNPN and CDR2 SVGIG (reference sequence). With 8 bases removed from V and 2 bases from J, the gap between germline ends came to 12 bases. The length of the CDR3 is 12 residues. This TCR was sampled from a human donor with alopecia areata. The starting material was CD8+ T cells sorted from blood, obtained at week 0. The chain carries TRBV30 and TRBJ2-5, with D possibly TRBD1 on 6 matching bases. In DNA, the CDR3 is TGTGCCCTACAGGGCTTGCAAGAGACCCAGTACTTC. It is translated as CALQGLQETQYF.